Listed below are T cell receptor beta chains from one sample, sequenced in a study of OX40 agonist ivuxolimab in advanced cancers. The assay was immunoSEQ multiplex PCR, and TCRdb's table has in-frame clones only and misses some. The top ten clones hold about 10% of a sample with about 21,000 clones, 88% of them seen once. Sequences were derived from CD4+ or CD8+ T cells sorted from blood, sampled in a trial of the OX40 agonist ivuxolimab. The receptors come from an adult with an advanced solid tumor such as melanoma, head and neck, liver or kidney cancer. The CDR3 runs from the conserved cysteine through the conserved F or W. Each record gives: V gene, J gene, D gene, clone size, CDR3 DNA, CDR3 protein. D genes are given only for firm matches. Some rows mark clone size as missing; the rest say once, few, many or name a class of expanded clone.

v_gene: TRBV4-1; j_gene: TRBJ1-2; d_gene: NA; abundance: NA; CDR3nt: TGCGCCAGCAGCCAAGAGGTCCGGGTGCGGTCTGGCTACACCTTC; CDR3aa: CASSQEVRVRSGYTF
v_gene: TRBV10-2; j_gene: TRBJ1-2; d_gene: NA; abundance: NA; CDR3nt: TGCGCCAGCAGTGAGTCAGGGTTTCGGTATGGCTACACCTTC; CDR3aa: CASSESGFRYGYTF
v_gene: TRBV19; j_gene: TRBJ1-5; d_gene: NA; abundance: NA; CDR3nt: TGTGCCAGTAGTATTATGGACAACACCAATCAGCCCCAGCATTTT; CDR3aa: CASSIMDNTNQPQHF
v_gene: TRBV28; j_gene: TRBJ1-3; d_gene: NA; abundance: NA; CDR3nt: TGTGCCAGCAGTTGGGGCAACTCTGGAAACACCATATATTTT; CDR3aa: CASSWGNSGNTIYF
v_gene: TRBV7-6; j_gene: TRBJ2-3; d_gene: TRBD1; abundance: NA; CDR3nt: TGTGCCAGCAGCCCCCTCCGGACAGGGCGGGCCACAGATACGCAGTATTTT; CDR3aa: CASSPLRTGRATDTQYF
v_gene: TRBV30; j_gene: TRBJ2-2; d_gene: NA; abundance: NA; CDR3nt: TGTGCCTGGAGGTCCGGGAGCGAGACCGGGGAGCTGTTTTTT; CDR3aa: CAWRSGSETGELFF
v_gene: TRBV7-2; j_gene: TRBJ2-5; d_gene: NA; abundance: NA; CDR3nt: TGTGCCAGCAGCTCGAAGGGCCCTCCTGAGGGGGAGACCCAGTACTTC; CDR3aa: CASSSKGPPEGETQYF
v_gene: TRBV30; j_gene: TRBJ1-3; d_gene: NA; abundance: NA; CDR3nt: TGTGCCTGCCTAGGAGTTTCGGGGGGAAACACCATATATTTT; CDR3aa: CACLGVSGGNTIYF
v_gene: TRBV5-1; j_gene: TRBJ1-2; d_gene: TRBD1; abundance: NA; CDR3nt: TGCGCCAGCAGCTTGGATCTGGGGGACAGGGTGAACGGCTACACCTTC; CDR3aa: CASSLDLGDRVNGYTF
v_gene: TRBV9; j_gene: TRBJ2-1; d_gene: NA; abundance: NA; CDR3nt: TGTGCCAGCAGCGTAGGGGGGACAAACGAGCAGTTCTTC; CDR3aa: CASSVGGTNEQFF
v_gene: TRBV10-3; j_gene: TRBJ2-1; d_gene: NA; abundance: NA; CDR3nt: TGTGCCATCAGTGAGGAGGACCCCAACAATGAGCAGTTCTTC; CDR3aa: CAISEEDPNNEQFF
v_gene: TRBV5-1; j_gene: TRBJ2-4; d_gene: TRBD2; abundance: NA; CDR3nt: TGCGCCAGCAGAGCTAGCGGGACCTCTCACGCCAAAAACATTCAGTACTTC; CDR3aa: CASRASGTSHAKNIQYF
v_gene: TRBV2; j_gene: TRBJ2-7; d_gene: NA; abundance: NA; CDR3nt: TGTGCCAGCATCTCCCTAGCGTCCATATCCTACGAGCAGTACTTC; CDR3aa: CASISLASISYEQYF
v_gene: TRBV4-2; j_gene: TRBJ2-3; d_gene: NA; abundance: NA; CDR3nt: TGTGCCAGCAGCGGGAGGGATACGCAGTATTTT; CDR3aa: CASSGRDTQYF
v_gene: TRBV5-1; j_gene: TRBJ2-5; d_gene: TRBD1; abundance: NA; CDR3nt: TGCGCCAGCAGCTGGGAGGGACAGGGCCTTGAGACCCAGTACTTC; CDR3aa: CASSWEGQGLETQYF
v_gene: TRBV29-1; j_gene: TRBJ1-2; d_gene: TRBD1; abundance: NA; CDR3nt: TGCAGCGTGGGGACAGGGGATGGCTACACCTTC; CDR3aa: CSVGTGDGYTF
v_gene: TRBV11-3; j_gene: TRBJ2-1; d_gene: NA; abundance: NA; CDR3nt: TGTGCCAGCAGCTTAGGCCAACAGGGTAGGGATGAGCAGTTCTTC; CDR3aa: CASSLGQQGRDEQFF
v_gene: TRBV19; j_gene: TRBJ1-1; d_gene: TRBD1; abundance: once; CDR3nt: TGTGCCAGTAACAGGGGGCGGGAAGGGGCTGAAGCTTTCTTT; CDR3aa: CASNRGREGAEAFF
v_gene: TRBV7-6; j_gene: TRBJ2-2; d_gene: NA; abundance: NA; CDR3nt: TGTGGACAAGACACCGGGGAGCTGTTTTTT; CDR3aa: CGQDTGELFF
v_gene: TRBV11-3; j_gene: TRBJ1-1; d_gene: NA; abundance: NA; CDR3nt: TGTGCCAGCTCCGTCGTGGAGGGAAGGACTGAAGCTTTCTTT; CDR3aa: CASSVVEGRTEAFF
v_gene: TRBV6-1; j_gene: TRBJ1-4; d_gene: NA; abundance: NA; CDR3nt: TGTGCCAGCAGGGCCGGCGGGGGTAATGAAAAACTGTTTTTT; CDR3aa: CASRAGGGNEKLFF
v_gene: TRBV2; j_gene: TRBJ2-2; d_gene: NA; abundance: NA; CDR3nt: TGTGCCAGCAGCCATAGCGGAGCGAACACCGGGGAGCTGTTTTTT; CDR3aa: CASSHSGANTGELFF
v_gene: TRBV7-2; j_gene: TRBJ2-1; d_gene: NA; abundance: NA; CDR3nt: TGTGCCAGCAGCCTCCAGGGAAGCGCATACAATGAGCAGTTCTTC; CDR3aa: CASSLQGSAYNEQFF
v_gene: TRBV7-8; j_gene: TRBJ1-5; d_gene: NA; abundance: NA; CDR3nt: TGTGCCAGCAGCTTAGACCGGCGGGGGAATAATCAGCCCCAGCATTTT; CDR3aa: CASSLDRRGNNQPQHF
v_gene: TRBV14; j_gene: TRBJ2-7; d_gene: NA; abundance: NA; CDR3nt: TGTGCCAGCAGCCAAGGCCTAAAGGGCCGCCGGGCCTACGAGCAGTACTTC; CDR3aa: CASSQGLKGRRAYEQYF
v_gene: TRBV4-2; j_gene: TRBJ2-7; d_gene: NA; abundance: few; CDR3nt: TGTGCCAGCAGCCAAGGCGGGGACACCTACGAGCAGTACTTC; CDR3aa: CASSQGGDTYEQYF
v_gene: TRBV27; j_gene: TRBJ2-1; d_gene: TRBD2; abundance: once; CDR3nt: TGTGCCAGCAGTCTCGGACTAGCGGACTACAATGAGCAGTTCTTC; CDR3aa: CASSLGLADYNEQFF
v_gene: TRBV12-5; j_gene: TRBJ2-7; d_gene: TRBD1; abundance: NA; CDR3nt: TGTGCTAGTGGGGGGGACAGGACGCAGTACTTC; CDR3aa: CASGGDRTQYF
v_gene: TRBV6-4; j_gene: TRBJ2-7; d_gene: NA; abundance: NA; CDR3nt: TGTGCCAGCAGCGACGGGGACTCCGGCGAGCAGTACTTC; CDR3aa: CASSDGDSGEQYF
v_gene: TRBV27; j_gene: TRBJ2-7; d_gene: NA; abundance: NA; CDR3nt: TGTGCCAGCGCCATAACTCGGACCTGCGAGCAGTACTTC; CDR3aa: CASAITRTCEQYF
v_gene: TRBV29-1; j_gene: TRBJ1-3; d_gene: NA; abundance: NA; CDR3nt: TGCAGCGTTTACGAGGCAAACCATTACTCTGGAAACACCATATATTTT; CDR3aa: CSVYEANHYSGNTIYF
v_gene: TRBV10-3; j_gene: TRBJ2-5; d_gene: NA; abundance: NA; CDR3nt: TGTGCCTCCCAACCCCTTGGGGGGCTACAAGAGACCCAGTACTTC; CDR3aa: CASQPLGGLQETQYF
v_gene: TRBV9; j_gene: TRBJ1-1; d_gene: TRBD1; abundance: once; CDR3nt: TGTGCCAGCAGCGTCGGACAGGGCACTGAAGCTTTCTTT; CDR3aa: CASSVGQGTEAFF
v_gene: TRBV27; j_gene: TRBJ1-4; d_gene: TRBD1; abundance: NA; CDR3nt: TGTGCCAGCAGTTTCCGGGGAGGGACAGGGGGGGAAAAACTGTTTTTT; CDR3aa: CASSFRGGTGGEKLFF
v_gene: TRBV28; j_gene: TRBJ2-1; d_gene: TRBD2; abundance: NA; CDR3nt: TGTGCCAGCCGGGGGGGAGGATATGAGCAGTTCTTC; CDR3aa: CASRGGGYEQFF
v_gene: TRBV5-4; j_gene: TRBJ2-1; d_gene: TRBD1; abundance: NA; CDR3nt: TGTGCCAGCAGCTTAACAGGGGGGAGCTCCTACAATGAGCAGTTCTTC; CDR3aa: CASSLTGGSSYNEQFF
v_gene: TRBV19; j_gene: TRBJ1-5; d_gene: TRBD1; abundance: NA; CDR3nt: TGTGCCAGTAGTGACCAGGGGGCGGCGGGCAATCAGCCCCAGCATTTT; CDR3aa: CASSDQGAAGNQPQHF
v_gene: TRBV13; j_gene: TRBJ2-7; d_gene: NA; abundance: NA; CDR3nt: TGTGCCAGCAGCCGCAGGGGGGCCCTGGTCTACGAGCAGTACTTC; CDR3aa: CASSRRGALVYEQYF
v_gene: TRBV27; j_gene: TRBJ2-2; d_gene: NA; abundance: NA; CDR3nt: TGTGCCAGCAGTTTTAGCGGTGTAGCCGGGGAGCTGTTTTTT; CDR3aa: CASSFSGVAGELFF
v_gene: TRBV27; j_gene: TRBJ1-4; d_gene: NA; abundance: NA; CDR3nt: TGTGCCAGCAGTTTAAGGGTCGGGGACGGAAAACTGTTTTTT; CDR3aa: CASSLRVGDGKLFF
v_gene: TRBV7-2; j_gene: TRBJ2-7; d_gene: TRBD1; abundance: NA; CDR3nt: TGTGCCAGCAGCTTAGATTGGACAGGGGGTACGAGCTCCTACGAGCAGTACTTC; CDR3aa: CASSLDWTGGTSSYEQYF
v_gene: TRBV19; j_gene: TRBJ2-5; d_gene: TRBD1; abundance: NA; CDR3nt: TGTGCCAGTAGTGACAGGGGGCAGGAGGAGACCCAGTACTTC; CDR3aa: CASSDRGQEETQYF
v_gene: TRBV10-3; j_gene: TRBJ2-5; d_gene: NA; abundance: NA; CDR3nt: TGTGCCATCAGTGAGGAGGAGACCCAGTACTTC; CDR3aa: CAISEEETQYF
v_gene: TRBV27; j_gene: TRBJ2-3; d_gene: TRBD1; abundance: once; CDR3nt: TGTGCCAGCAGCCCGACAGGGACCACAGATACGCAGTATTTT; CDR3aa: CASSPTGTTDTQYF
v_gene: TRBV4-1; j_gene: TRBJ2-7; d_gene: NA; abundance: NA; CDR3nt: TGCGCCAGCAGCCAAAATACAGGGTTTTTCGAGCAGTACTTC; CDR3aa: CASSQNTGFFEQYF
v_gene: TRBV6-5; j_gene: TRBJ2-1; d_gene: NA; abundance: NA; CDR3nt: TGTGCCAGCAGTTATGGGGCAATCAATGAGCAGTTCTTC; CDR3aa: CASSYGAINEQFF
v_gene: TRBV7-9; j_gene: TRBJ2-3; d_gene: NA; abundance: NA; CDR3nt: TGTGCCAGCAGCTACCGCGGAATCATCGGAGATACGCAGTATTTT; CDR3aa: CASSYRGIIGDTQYF
v_gene: TRBV6-5; j_gene: TRBJ2-1; d_gene: TRBD2; abundance: NA; CDR3nt: TGTGCCAGCAGTGGCGGGATGGGGGGGAATGAGCAGTTCTTC; CDR3aa: CASSGGMGGNEQFF
v_gene: TRBV4-2; j_gene: TRBJ2-3; d_gene: TRBD2; abundance: NA; CDR3nt: TGTGCCAGCAGCCAAGAAGAGGGACTAGCGGGGGGGCATACAGATACGCAGTATTTT; CDR3aa: CASSQEEGLAGGHTDTQYF
v_gene: TRBV9; j_gene: TRBJ1-1; d_gene: NA; abundance: NA; CDR3nt: TGTGCCAGCAGCGCCCCAGGAGGGGGAGCTTTCTTT; CDR3aa: CASSAPGGGAFF
v_gene: TRBV30; j_gene: TRBJ1-5; d_gene: NA; abundance: once; CDR3nt: TGTGCCTGGTCGAGGGTAGGGGTAGGGTCTCTGAGCAATCAGCCCCAGCATTTT; CDR3aa: CAWSRVGVGSLSNQPQHF
v_gene: TRBV19; j_gene: TRBJ2-7; d_gene: NA; abundance: NA; CDR3nt: TGTGCCAGTAGTAGAATCGAGGGTTTGACCGACGAGCAGTACTTC; CDR3aa: CASSRIEGLTDEQYF
v_gene: TRBV5-1; j_gene: TRBJ1-3; d_gene: NA; abundance: NA; CDR3nt: TGCGCCAGCAGCTTGGGCAGGGTTGGAAACACCATATATTTT; CDR3aa: CASSLGRVGNTIYF
v_gene: TRBV4-1; j_gene: TRBJ2-7; d_gene: NA; abundance: once; CDR3nt: TGCGCCAGCAGCCAACTCACCTTTTACGGGCAGTACTTC; CDR3aa: CASSQLTFYGQYF
v_gene: TRBV21-1; j_gene: TRBJ2-5; d_gene: NA; abundance: NA; CDR3nt: TGTGCCAGCAGCAGAATTGGCGAGACCCAGTACTTC; CDR3aa: CASSRIGETQYF